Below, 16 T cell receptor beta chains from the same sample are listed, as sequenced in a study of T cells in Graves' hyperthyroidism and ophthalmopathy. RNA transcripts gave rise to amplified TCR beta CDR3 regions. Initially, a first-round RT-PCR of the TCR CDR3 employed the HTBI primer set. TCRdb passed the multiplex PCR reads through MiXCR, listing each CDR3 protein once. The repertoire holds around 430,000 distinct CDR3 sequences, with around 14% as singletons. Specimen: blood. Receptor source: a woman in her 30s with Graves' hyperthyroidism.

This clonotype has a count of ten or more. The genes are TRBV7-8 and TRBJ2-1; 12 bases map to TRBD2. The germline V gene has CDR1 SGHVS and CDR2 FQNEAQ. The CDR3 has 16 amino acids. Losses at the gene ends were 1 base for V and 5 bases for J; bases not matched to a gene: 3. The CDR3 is CASSLGRLAGDNEQFF. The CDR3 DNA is TGTGCCAGCAGCTTAGGTCGACTAGCGGGAGACAATGAGCAGTTCTTC. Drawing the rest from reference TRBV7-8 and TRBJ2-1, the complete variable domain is GAGVSQSPRYKVAKRGQDVALRCDPISGHVSLFWYQQALGQGPEFLTYFQNEAQLDKSGLPSDRFFAERPEGSVSTLKIQRTQQEDSAVYLCASSLGRLAGDNEQFFGPGTRLTVL.

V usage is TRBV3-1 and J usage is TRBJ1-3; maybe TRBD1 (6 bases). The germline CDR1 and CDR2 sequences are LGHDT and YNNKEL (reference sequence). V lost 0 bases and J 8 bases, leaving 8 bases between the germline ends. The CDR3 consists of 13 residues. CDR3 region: CASSQDRGHTIYF. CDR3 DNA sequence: TGTGCCAGCAGCCAAGATCGGGGGCACACCATATATTTT.

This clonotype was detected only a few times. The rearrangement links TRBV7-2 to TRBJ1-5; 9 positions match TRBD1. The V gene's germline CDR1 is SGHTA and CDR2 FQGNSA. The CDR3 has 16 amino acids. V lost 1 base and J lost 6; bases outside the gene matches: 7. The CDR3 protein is CASSLVGTGYGQPQHF. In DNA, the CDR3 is TGTGCCAGCAGCTTAGTAGGGACAGGGTACGGTCAGCCCCAGCATTTT.

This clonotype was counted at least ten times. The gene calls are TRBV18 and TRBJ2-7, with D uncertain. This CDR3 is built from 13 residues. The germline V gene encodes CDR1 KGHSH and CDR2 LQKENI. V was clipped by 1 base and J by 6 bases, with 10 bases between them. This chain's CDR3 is CASSPREKGEQYF. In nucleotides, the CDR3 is TGTGCCAGCTCACCACGGGAAAAGGGCGAGCAGTACTTC.

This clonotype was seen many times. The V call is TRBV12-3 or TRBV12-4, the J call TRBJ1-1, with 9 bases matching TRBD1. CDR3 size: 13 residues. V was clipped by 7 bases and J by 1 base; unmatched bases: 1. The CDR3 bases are TGTGCCAGCAAACAGGGGGCGAACACTGAAGCTTTCTTT. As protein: CASKQGANTEAFF.

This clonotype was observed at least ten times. The CDR3 DNA reads TGTGCCAGCAGTGTCGGGCAGGGTAGCTACAATGAGCAGTTCTTC. Residues: CASSVGQGSYNEQFF. The gene calls are TRBV9 and TRBJ2-1; D possibly corresponds to TRBD1 (5 bases). Germline-derived CDR1 and CDR2 are SGDLS and YYNGEE. This CDR3 is 15 amino acids long. V was trimmed by 5 bases and J by 3 bases, leaving 15 bases between them.

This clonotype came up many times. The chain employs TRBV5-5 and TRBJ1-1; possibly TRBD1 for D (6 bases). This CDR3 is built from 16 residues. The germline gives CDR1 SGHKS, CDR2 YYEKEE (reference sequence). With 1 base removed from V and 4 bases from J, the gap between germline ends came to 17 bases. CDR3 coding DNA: TGTGCCAGCAGCTTGATCGGGGGCAGGGGAGGCACTGAAGCTTTCTTT. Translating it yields CASSLIGGRGGTEAFF.

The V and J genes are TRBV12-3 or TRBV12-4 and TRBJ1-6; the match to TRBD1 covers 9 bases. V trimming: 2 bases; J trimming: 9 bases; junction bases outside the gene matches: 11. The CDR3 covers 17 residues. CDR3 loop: CASSLRVGDRDSSPLHF. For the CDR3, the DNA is TGTGCCAGCAGTTTAAGGGTGGGGGACAGGGACTCTTCACCCCTCCACTTT.

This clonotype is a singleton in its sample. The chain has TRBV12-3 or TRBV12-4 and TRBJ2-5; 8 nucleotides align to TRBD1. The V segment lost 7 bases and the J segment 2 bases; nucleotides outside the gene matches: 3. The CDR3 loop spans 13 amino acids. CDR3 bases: TGTGCCAGCACACAGGGGGAGCAAGAGACCCAGTACTTC. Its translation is CASTQGEQETQYF.

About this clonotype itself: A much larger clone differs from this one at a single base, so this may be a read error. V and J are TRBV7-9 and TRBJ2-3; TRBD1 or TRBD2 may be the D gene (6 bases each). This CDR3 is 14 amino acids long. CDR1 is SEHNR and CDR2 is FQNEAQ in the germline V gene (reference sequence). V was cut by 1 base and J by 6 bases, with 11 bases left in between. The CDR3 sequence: CASSLDRGVDTQYF. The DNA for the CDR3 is TGTGCCAGCAGCTTAGATAGGGGGGTGGATACGCAGTATTTT.

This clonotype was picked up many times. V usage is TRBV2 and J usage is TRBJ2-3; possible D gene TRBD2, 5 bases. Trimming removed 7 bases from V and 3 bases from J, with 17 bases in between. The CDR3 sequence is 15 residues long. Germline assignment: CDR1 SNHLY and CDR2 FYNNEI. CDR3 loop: CASNRRGIGTDTQYF. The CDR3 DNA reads TGTGCCAGCAATAGGCGAGGGATTGGGACAGATACGCAGTATTTT.

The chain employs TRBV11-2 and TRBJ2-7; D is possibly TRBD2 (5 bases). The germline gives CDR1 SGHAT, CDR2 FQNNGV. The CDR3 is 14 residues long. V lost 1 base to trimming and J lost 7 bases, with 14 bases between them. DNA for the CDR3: TGTGCCAGCAGCTTAGGGCTAGCTACCGGTGAGCAGTACTTC. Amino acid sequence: CASSLGLATGEQYF. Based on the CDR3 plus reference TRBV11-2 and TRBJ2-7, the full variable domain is EAGVAQSPRYKIIEKRQSVAFWCNPISGHATLYWYQQILGQGPKLLIQFQNNGVVDDSQLPKDRFSAERLKGVDSTLKIQPAKLEDSAVYLCASSLGLATGEQYFGPGTRLTVT.

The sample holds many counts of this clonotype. CDR3 nucleotides: TGCGCCAGCAGCCCCCGGTTGGAGGGCTATGGCTACACCTTC. Amino acid sequence: CASSPRLEGYGYTF. The chain joins TRBV5-1 to TRBJ1-2; D not resolved. The CDR3 loop spans 14 amino acids. Between the trimmed V and J ends, which lost 4 bases and 4 bases, there was a span of 14 bases. Germline V gives CDR1 SGHRS, CDR2 YFSETQ.

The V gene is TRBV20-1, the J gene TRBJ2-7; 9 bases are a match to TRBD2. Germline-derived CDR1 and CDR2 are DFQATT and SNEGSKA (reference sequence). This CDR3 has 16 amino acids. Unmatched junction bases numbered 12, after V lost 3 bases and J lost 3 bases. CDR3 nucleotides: TGCAGTGCTAGTACTGAGTGGGTAGCGGGAGTCTACGAGCAGTACTTC. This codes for CSASTEWVAGVYEQYF.

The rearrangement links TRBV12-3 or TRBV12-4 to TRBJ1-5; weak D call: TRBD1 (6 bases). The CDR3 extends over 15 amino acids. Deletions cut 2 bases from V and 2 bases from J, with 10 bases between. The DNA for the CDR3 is TGTGCCAGCAGTTTAAAGGACAGAGGCAATCAGCCCCAGCATTTT. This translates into CASSLKDRGNQPQHF.

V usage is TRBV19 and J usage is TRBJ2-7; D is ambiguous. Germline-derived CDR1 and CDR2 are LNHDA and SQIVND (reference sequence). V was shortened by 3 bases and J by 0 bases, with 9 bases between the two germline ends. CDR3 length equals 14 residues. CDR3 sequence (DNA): TGTGCCAGTAGTATTGGCGGAAGCTCCTACGAGCAGTACTTC. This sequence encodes CASSIGGSSYEQYF.